These 9 T cell receptor beta chains share one sample of origin, sequenced in a study of Ad26.COV2.S vaccination and SARS-CoV-2 variants. The method was immunoSEQ multiplex PCR; TCRdb's version includes in-frame clones alone and lacks a portion of them. This table has more than 300,000 clones, roughly 86% appearing once. Indicated treatment: about 20 received Ad26.COV2.S at low or high dose, single or two shots; roughly five received placebo; per-sample allocation not given. At day 63 after the first vaccine or placebo injection, samples were drawn. The source material was peripheral blood, sampled in a trial of Ad26.COV2.S vaccine versus placebo. The receptors were sampled from a person between 18 and 65 years old who received the Ad26.COV2.S COVID-19 vaccine or a placebo.

This clone was detected a few times. This chain joins TRBV7-2 and TRBJ1-1; D unresolved. This CDR3 has 11 amino acids. The V and J ends lost 1 base and 5 bases respectively, with 2 bases between them. The germline V gene has CDR1 SGHTA and CDR2 FQGNSA. The CDR3 DNA reads TGTGCCAGCAGCTTAGATACTGAAGCTTTCTTT. It translates to CASSLDTEAFF.

The gene calls are TRBV3-1 (or the pseudogene TRBV3-2) and TRBJ2-3; the match to TRBD2 covers 11 bases. V was clipped by 6 bases and J by 1 base; unmatched bases: 6. CDR1 and CDR2 from the germline V gene are LGHDT and YNNKEL (reference sequence). The CDR3 extends over 16 amino acids. As DNA, the CDR3 is TGTGCCAGCAGTCGACTAGCGGGAATTCGCACAGATACGCAGTATTTT. Translation: CASSRLAGIRTDTQYF.

The rearrangement links TRBV7-2 to TRBJ1-6, with D unclear. Germline CDR1 reads SGHTA; CDR2 reads FQGNSA. V was pared by 2 bases and J by 2 bases, with 10 bases between. CDR3 length equals 16 residues. The CDR3 is CASSLMYGAYNSPLHF. DNA for the CDR3: TGTGCCAGCAGCTTAATGTACGGAGCCTATAATTCACCCCTCCACTTT.

This chain connects TRBV5-6 to TRBJ2-7; 9 bases fit TRBD1. The CDR3 contains 15 residues. CDR1 SGHDT and CDR2 YYEEEE come from the germline V gene. V lost 4 bases to trimming and J lost 1 base; unmatched junction nucleotides: 6. Here the CDR3 DNA reads TGTGCCAGCAGCCCCACCGGGACAGGGTCCTACGAGCAGTACTTC. It is translated as CASSPTGTGSYEQYF.

The rearrangement uses TRBV10-2 and TRBJ2-7; no reliable D call. V shed 9 bases and J shed 7 bases, with 16 bases lying between them. Germline CDR1 WSHSY, CDR2 SAAADI. There are 12 residues in the CDR3. This chain's CDR3 is CASTGRPGEQYF. The CDR3 region has the DNA TGCGCCAGTACCGGACGGCCTGGGGAGCAGTACTTC.

The V call is TRBV27, the J call TRBJ1-2; D is uncertain. V was trimmed by 3 bases and J by 8 bases, leaving 13 bases between them. This CDR3 has 13 residues. Germline lookup yields CDR1 MNHEY and CDR2 SMNVEV (reference sequence). The CDR3 region is CASSFVSGEGYTF. The CDR3 DNA follows: TGTGCCAGCAGTTTCGTTAGCGGGGAGGGCTACACCTTC.

The chain recombines TRBV30 with TRBJ1-1; D ambiguous. CDR1 and CDR2 from the germline V gene are GTSNPN and SVGIG (reference sequence). The germline V and J ends were trimmed by 2 bases and 6 bases, with 16 bases remaining between them. The CDR3 is made up of 14 amino acids. CDR3 in amino acids: CAWSTGLQSAEAFF. DNA for the CDR3: TGTGCCTGGAGTACCGGGTTACAAAGCGCTGAAGCTTTCTTT.

The chain carries TRBV6-2 or TRBV6-3 and TRBJ1-1; the D is unclear. Trimming took off 2 bases at V and 1 base at J, with 11 bases between the two ends. This CDR3 region has 15 residues. Germline CDR1 is MNHEY and CDR2 is SVGEGT. The CDR3 sequence is CASSYPSPGNTEAFF. As DNA, the CDR3 is TGTGCCAGCAGTTACCCCTCGCCAGGGAACACTGAAGCTTTCTTT.

The gene calls are TRBV4-3 and TRBJ1-1; D possibly corresponds to TRBD1 (6 bases). The CDR3 has 14 amino acids. Germline CDR1 is LGHNA and CDR2 is YSLEER. V shed 2 bases and J shed 6 bases, with 13 bases lying between them. The CDR3 DNA sequence: TGCGCCAGCAGCCAATCCACAGGGCGGGCTGAAGCTTTCTTT. It specifies CASSQSTGRAEAFF.